The present entry profiles one TCR beta chain with its context. The target of this receptor is not known. No per-base quality is available; no much larger clone lies one base away. These data are taken from a study of T cell responses to AZD1222 COVID-19 vaccine (dated by TCRdb to the early 2020s). Looking at the study overall: Because spike-specific TCR depth and breadth did not differ between the two schedules, AZD1222 recipients who got a second dose at roughly 4 weeks were pooled with those who got a second dose at roughly 12 weeks. TCR sequencing covered more than 230 trial participants: about 210 given two doses of AZD1222 and 26 given two doses of MenACWY control vaccine. Enrollment into the trials was organized by age into subgroups of 18-55, 56-69 and 70-plus years, and those subgroups contained approximately 160, 26 and 62 TCR-sequenced participants, respectively.

The CDR3 sequence holds 10 residues, the cysteine and phenylalanine included. Solely the CDR3 DNA is kept, with 30 bases framed from the first base. V gives up 8 bases and J gives up 5 bases, and the segment between their germline ends measures 6 bases. CDR1 and CDR2 are read off the germline V gene (reference sequence) as SEHNR and FQNEAQ. What the work shows at the level of the full study, not this receptor alone: Vaccine-associated CD4 TCRs spanned the whole spike protein, with dominant responses in regions 160-218 and 743-854. After two AZD1222 doses, spike-specific TCR breadth and depth were significantly higher than at day 0 and than in MenACWY recipients. No day 14 peak-response samples were available, so repertoires were characterized only after the peak T cell response. Conclusions about previously exposed vaccinees are limited because only a handful of AZD1222 recipients were SARS-CoV-2 seropositive at baseline. Participants were mostly white British, with more females than males. The authors suggested clonal diversity may have been underestimated. Epitopes outside the regions mutated in the B.1.351 and B.1.1.7 variants were reportedly recognized by nearly half of the unique spike-specific TCRs. In the small 56-69-year group, the increase in depth fell short of significance, most likely because of low power.

The intended sense of this specimen's time point label: baseline before first vaccination. Vaccinee samples were obtained from the UK trials COV001 and COV002, which included a single-blind randomized controlled phase 2/3 trial of AZD1222 (ChAdOx1 nCoV-19) in healthy adults. Trial participant PBMC samples were collected at day 0 and day 28 after the second dose for TCRbeta chain sequencing. The CDR3 regions of human TCRbeta chains were analyzed by immunosequencing. Concerning the study's data processing: TCRs in the repertoires were compared against a reference library of SARS-CoV-2-specific TCRs that had been generated with the MIRA antigen-specificity platform. Breadth was defined as the fraction of unique TCRs that were SARS-CoV-2-associated. Depth was defined as the fraction of total T cells that were SARS-CoV-2-associated. Each spike-specific TCR was assigned to its reactive spike region and to a CD4 or CD8 class using the MIRA data. Log10-transformed breadth and depth values were compared by one-way ANOVA with Sidak's multiple comparisons tests. Entries here come from immuneACCESS through TCRdb and include only in-frame sequences with V and J called. Some clones fail to appear in such tables; in the studies checked, an unresolved V gene covers under half of the shortfall, and the cause of the remainder is unknown. V and J calls and clone size are given by that table; D and trimming were obtained from the DNA. Present in this sample are roughly 140,000 clones, roughly 94% of which were seen just once. The ten largest clones capture roughly 1.3% of the sample.

The TCR originated in an adult in good health. This chain is built from TRBV7-9 and TRBJ1-1, with the D gene not clear enough to name. Sequencing was performed on peripheral blood, taken on day 0 of AZD1222 vaccination. CDR3 reads: CASGITEAFF. The nucleotide sequence reads TGTGCCAGCGGTATTACTGAAGCTTTCTTT.